These T cell receptor beta chains were read from a single sample in a study of post-analysis software for immune sequencing data. Via MiXCR, TCRdb re-called the PCR reads, giving one row per CDR3 protein. This sample yields 700,000 to 900,000 distinct CDR3 sequences, of which under 60% are seen a single time; 4.9% belongs to the top ten. The sequencing sample was made of blood. Receptors originate from a girl aged 10-17 years with multiple sclerosis. Both conserved end residues are part of each CDR3. A D gene is named only where the DNA matches it firmly. Rows may omit the clone size; those that give it use once, few, many or a size class.

cdr3_aa cdr3_nt v_call d_call clone_size j_call
CSARGLAGAQFF TGCAGTGCTAGGGGACTAGCGGGAGCGCAGTTCTTC TRBV20-1 TRBD2 few TRBJ2-1
CASSYGALGSPLHF TGTGCCAGCAGTTACGGCGCGTTGGGTTCACCCCTCCACTTT TRBV6-5 NA NA TRBJ1-6
CASSPLAGVIPYEQYF TGTGCCAGCAGTCCTCTAGCGGGAGTTATACCCTACGAGCAGTACTTC TRBV27 TRBD2 NA TRBJ2-7
CASSLTGGGETQYF TGTGCCAGCAGCCTTACAGGGGGAGGGGAGACCCAGTACTTC TRBV7-9 NA few TRBJ2-5
CASSYTGTNEAFF TGTGCCAGCAGTTACACCGGGACGAATGAAGCTTTCTTT TRBV6-5 NA NA TRBJ1-1
CASSPDHYWTSTDTQYF TGTGCCAGCAGTCCCGACCACTATTGGACCTCGACAGATACGCAGTATTTT TRBV27 NA few TRBJ2-3
CASSFSARDTQYF TGTGCCAGCAGCTTCAGTGCCCGGGATACGCAGTATTTT TRBV5-6 NA NA TRBJ2-3
CASSRTLADLYKQYF TGCGCCAGCAGCCGGACTTTGGCCGACCTCTACAAGCAGTACTTC TRBV4-3 NA NA TRBJ2-7
CASSLPGLGVYEQYF TGTGCCAGCAGCCTCCCGGGACTAGGGGTCTACGAGCAGTACTTC TRBV11-2 TRBD2 few TRBJ2-7
CAISGGDSSYEQYF TGTGCCATCAGTGGGGGGGACTCGTCCTACGAGCAGTACTTC TRBV10-3 NA few TRBJ2-7
CASSLLAGTDTQYF TGTGCCAGCAGTTTATTAGCGGGCACAGATACGCAGTATTTT TRBV12-3/TRBV12-4 NA many TRBJ2-3
CSARDAGMGLTYNEQFF TGCAGTGCTAGAGATGCAGGAATGGGGCTGACCTACAATGAGCAGTTCTTC TRBV20-1 NA NA TRBJ2-1
CASSLSGLAGTEQFF TGTGCCAGCAGCTTAAGTGGACTAGCGGGAACTGAGCAGTTCTTC TRBV7-9 TRBD2 once TRBJ2-1
CASSQGWGADDTEAFF TGCGCCAGCAGCCAAGGGTGGGGTGCTGACGACACTGAAGCTTTCTTT TRBV4-1 NA NA TRBJ1-1
CASSQARTSHEQYF TGTGCCAGCAGCCAAGCACGGACTAGCCACGAGCAGTACTTC TRBV4-2 TRBD2 NA TRBJ2-7
CASSPEGPSGDEQFF TGTGCCAGCAGCCCAGAAGGGCCCAGCGGCGATGAGCAGTTCTTC TRBV11-1 NA NA TRBJ2-1
CASKSSGINEQFF TGCGCCAGCAAGTCTAGCGGGATCAATGAGCAGTTCTTC TRBV28 TRBD2 NA TRBJ2-1
CAISGDGETQYF TGTGCCATCAGTGGGGACGGGGAGACCCAGTACTTC TRBV10-3 NA NA TRBJ2-5
CASSPQGRAWRETQYF TGTGCCAGCAGCCCCCAGGGTAGGGCCTGGAGAGAGACCCAGTACTTC TRBV7-3 NA NA TRBJ2-5
CASSPLGLRGVNEQFF TGTGCCAGCAGCCCCCTGGGACTGAGAGGGGTAAATGAGCAGTTCTTC TRBV4-2 NA few TRBJ2-1
CASSQDMGSSGYNEQFF TGCGCCAGCAGCCAAGATATGGGAAGTAGCGGATACAATGAGCAGTTCTTC TRBV4-3 NA NA TRBJ2-1
CSARDPRGTDTQYF TGCAGTGCTAGAGATCCCAGGGGCACAGATACGCAGTATTTT TRBV20-1 NA NA TRBJ2-3
CAISESTASSYEQYF TGTGCCATCAGTGAGTCCACAGCTTCTTCATACGAGCAGTACTTC TRBV10-3 NA NA TRBJ2-7
CSARGWEGFQETQYF TGCAGTGCTAGGGGATGGGAGGGATTCCAAGAGACCCAGTACTTC TRBV20-1 TRBD2 NA TRBJ2-5
CASSLAGTAQETQYF TGTGCCAGCAGCTTAGCGGGGACCGCCCAAGAGACCCAGTACTTC TRBV7-9 NA few TRBJ2-5
CSVEESLGGTGTGYYEQYF TGCAGCGTTGAAGAGTCCCTAGGCGGAACCGGGACAGGATACTACGAGCAGTACTTC TRBV29-1 TRBD1 few TRBJ2-7
CASTRGTGGTEAFF TGTGCCAGCACCCGGGGGACCGGTGGCACTGAAGCTTTCTTT TRBV9 NA NA TRBJ1-1
CASSWSTASSYNEQFF TGTGCCAGCAGCTGGTCCACAGCGAGCTCCTACAATGAGCAGTTCTTC TRBV7-2 NA few TRBJ2-1
CASSQVSASGTYEQYF TGTGCCAGCAGCCAAGTTTCGGCTAGCGGGACCTACGAGCAGTACTTC TRBV14 TRBD2 NA TRBJ2-7
CASTPGLAKCYEQYF TGTGCCAGCACGCCAGGACTAGCGAAGTGTTACGAGCAGTACTTC TRBV6-5 TRBD2 NA TRBJ2-7
CASSPLDGLNTEAFF TGCGCCAGCAGCCCTCTCGACGGATTGAACACTGAAGCTTTCTTT TRBV5-1 NA NA TRBJ1-1
CASSSGTTLEQYF TGTGCCAGCAGCTCCGGGACCACGCTCGAGCAGTACTTC TRBV13 NA few TRBJ2-7
CASSFSDGNEQYF TGTGCCAGCAGTTTCTCGGACGGTAACGAGCAGTACTTC TRBV28 NA NA TRBJ2-7
CATSAGQASTDTQYF TGTGCCACCAGTGCTGGACAGGCTAGCACAGATACGCAGTATTTT TRBV24-1 TRBD1 NA TRBJ2-3
CASEPGLTNQPQHF TGTGCCAGCGAACCGGGACTCACGAATCAGCCCCAGCATTTT TRBV3-1 NA NA TRBJ1-5
CASSLDPPNTQYF TGTGCCAGCAGCTTAGACCCCCCTAATACGCAGTATTTT TRBV11-2 NA NA TRBJ2-3
CASSLRQIYNEQFF TGTGCCAGCAGCCTCCGACAGATCTACAATGAGCAGTTCTTC TRBV14 NA once TRBJ2-1
CTPKPGYNSPLHF TGCACCCCAAAACCTGGCTATAATTCACCCCTCCACTTT TRBV20-1 NA NA TRBJ1-6
CSALGLAVYEQYF TGCAGTGCCCTAGGACTAGCGGTCTACGAGCAGTACTTC TRBV20-1 TRBD2 few TRBJ2-7
CASSQGQGRDYTF TGCGCCAGCAGCCAAGGACAGGGCAGAGACTACACCTTC TRBV5-1 TRBD1 NA TRBJ1-2
CAWRQGWNTEAFF TGTGCCTGGAGACAGGGGTGGAACACTGAAGCTTTCTTT TRBV30 TRBD1 NA TRBJ1-1
CTSSSETGGRADTQYF TGCACCAGCAGCTCCGAGACAGGGGGACGTGCAGATACGCAGTATTTT TRBV4-1 TRBD1 once TRBJ2-3
CSVFGRKGHEPQETQYF TGCAGCGTTTTCGGCCGGAAGGGGCACGAACCTCAAGAGACCCAGTACTTC TRBV29-1 NA NA TRBJ2-5
CATSRDKVTSGQETQYF TGTGCCACCAGCAGAGATAAGGTGACTAGCGGTCAAGAGACCCAGTACTTC TRBV15 TRBD2 once TRBJ2-5
CASSFLGLPEQYF TGTGCCAGCAGCTTCTTGGGACTCCCTGAGCAGTATTTT TRBV7-2 NA NA TRBJ2-3
CSVEEGRSEQYF TGCAGCGTTGAAGAAGGGAGGTCCGAGCAGTACTTC TRBV29-1 NA NA TRBJ2-7
CASSFGGGSEAFF TGTGCCAGCAGCTTTGGGGGGGGGAGTGAAGCTTTCTTT TRBV7-3 NA NA TRBJ1-1
CASSPLSADGPFNEQFF TGTGCCAGCAGTCCCCTTTCGGCGGACGGACCCTTCAATGAGCAGTTCTTC TRBV27 NA NA TRBJ2-1
CASSLGDRPDYGYTF TGTGCCAGCAGCTTAGGGGACAGGCCGGACTATGGCTACACCTTC TRBV7-9 TRBD1 NA TRBJ1-2
CASSQTVRVEQYF TGTGCCAGTAGCCAGACAGTTCGCGTCGAGCAGTACTTC TRBV19 NA NA TRBJ2-7
CASSLWTGYYEQYF TGTGCCAGCAGCTTGTGGACAGGGTACTACGAGCAGTACTTC TRBV5-6 TRBD1 NA TRBJ2-7
CASSLGSGLADYEQYF TGTGCCAGCAGCTTAGGCTCGGGACTAGCGGACTACGAGCAGTACTTC TRBV11-1 TRBD2 NA TRBJ2-7
CASSTQEVRGGYTF TGCGCCAGCAGCACGCAGGAGGTTCGCGGCGGCTACACCTTC TRBV5-1 NA once TRBJ1-2
CASSQDLGLAFYEQYF TGCGCCAGCAGCCAAGATCTGGGACTGGCCTTCTACGAGCAGTACTTC TRBV4-3 NA few TRBJ2-7